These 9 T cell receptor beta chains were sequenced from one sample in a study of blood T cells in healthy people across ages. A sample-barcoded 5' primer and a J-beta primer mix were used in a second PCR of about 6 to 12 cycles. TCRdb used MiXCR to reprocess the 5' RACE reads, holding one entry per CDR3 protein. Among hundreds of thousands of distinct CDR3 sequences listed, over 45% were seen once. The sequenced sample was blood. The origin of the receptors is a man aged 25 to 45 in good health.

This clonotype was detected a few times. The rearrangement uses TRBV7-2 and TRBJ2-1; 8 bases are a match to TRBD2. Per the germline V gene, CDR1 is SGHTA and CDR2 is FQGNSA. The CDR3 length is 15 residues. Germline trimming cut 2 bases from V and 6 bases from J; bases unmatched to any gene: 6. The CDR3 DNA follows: TGTGCCAGCAGCTTAAGAGCGGGGGACCTCAATGAGCAGTTCTTC. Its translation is CASSLRAGDLNEQFF.

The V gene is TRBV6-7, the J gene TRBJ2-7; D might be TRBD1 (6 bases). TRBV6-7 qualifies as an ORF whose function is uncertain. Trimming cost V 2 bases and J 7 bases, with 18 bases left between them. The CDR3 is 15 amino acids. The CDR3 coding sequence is TGTGCCAGCAGTTACCCCCGGACAGTTTGCAATGAGCAGTACTTC. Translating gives CASSYPRTVCNEQYF.

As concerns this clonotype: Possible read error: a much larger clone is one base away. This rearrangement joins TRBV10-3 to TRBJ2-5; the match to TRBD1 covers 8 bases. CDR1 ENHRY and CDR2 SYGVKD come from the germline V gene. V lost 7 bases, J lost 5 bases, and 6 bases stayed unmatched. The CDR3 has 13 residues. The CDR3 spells CAIKVQGEETQYF. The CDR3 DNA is TGTGCCATCAAGGTACAGGGGGAGGAGACCCAGTACTTC.

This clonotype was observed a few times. In nucleotides, the CDR3 is TGTGCCACCAGTGTTGCTGGCAGACGGGAGACCCAGTACTTC. It specifies CATSVAGRRETQYF. J is TRBJ2-7 and V is TRBV24-1; D not certain. The tail of the sequence fits TRBJ2-5 better, so the J call may be wrong. The CDR3 runs 14 residues. CDR1 is KGHDR and CDR2 is SFDVKD in the germline V gene.

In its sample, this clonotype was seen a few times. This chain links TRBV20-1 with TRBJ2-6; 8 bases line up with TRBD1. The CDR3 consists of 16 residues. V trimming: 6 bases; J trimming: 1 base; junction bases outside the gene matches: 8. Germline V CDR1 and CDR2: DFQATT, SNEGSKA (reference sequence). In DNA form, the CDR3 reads TGCAGTGCCTCCGGGACAGGCTTTTCTGGGGCCAACGTCCTGACTTTC. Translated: CSASGTGFSGANVLTF.

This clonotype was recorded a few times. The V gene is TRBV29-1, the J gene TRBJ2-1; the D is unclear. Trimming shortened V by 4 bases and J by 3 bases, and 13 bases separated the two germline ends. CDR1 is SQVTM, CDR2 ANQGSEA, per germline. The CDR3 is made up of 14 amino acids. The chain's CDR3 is CSVVPPAHYNEQFF. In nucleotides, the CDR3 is TGCAGCGTTGTGCCCCCAGCGCACTACAATGAGCAGTTCTTC.

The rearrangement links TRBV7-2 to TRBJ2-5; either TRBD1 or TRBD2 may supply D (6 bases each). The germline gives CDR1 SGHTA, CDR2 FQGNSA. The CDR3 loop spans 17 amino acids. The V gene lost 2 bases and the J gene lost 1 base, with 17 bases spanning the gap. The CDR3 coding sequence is TGTGCCAGCAGCTTAAGTCCAAGCAGGGGAGGCCAAGAGACCCAGTACTTC. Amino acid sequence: CASSLSPSRGGQETQYF.

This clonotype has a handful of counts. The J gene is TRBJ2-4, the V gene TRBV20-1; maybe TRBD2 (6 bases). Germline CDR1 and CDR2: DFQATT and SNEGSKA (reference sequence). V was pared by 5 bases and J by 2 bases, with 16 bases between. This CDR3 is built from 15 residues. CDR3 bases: TGCAGTGCTGATGTTAGCCGCGGGACCAAAAACATTCAGTACTTC. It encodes CSADVSRGTKNIQYF.

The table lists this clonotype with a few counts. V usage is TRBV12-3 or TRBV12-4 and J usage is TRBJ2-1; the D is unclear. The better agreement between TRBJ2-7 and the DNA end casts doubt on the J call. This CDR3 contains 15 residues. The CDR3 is CASSPRAEQYNEQYF. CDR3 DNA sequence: TGTGCCAGCAGTCCCCGGGCAGAACAGTACAATGAGCAGTACTTC.